A single sample is the source of the 30 T cell receptor beta chains below, sequenced in a study of T cell changes during pregnancy in multiple sclerosis. Only in-frame clones appear in the TCRdb table, and some are missing; sequencing was by immunoSEQ multiplex PCR. The table lists under 70,000 clones, around 92% of them singletons. The sample consisted of CD4+ T cells from peripheral blood mononuclear cells, taken after pregnancy. These receptor sequences come from a female donor with multiple sclerosis, enrolled in a pregnancy study.

J is TRBJ1-3 and V is TRBV25-1; weak D call: TRBD1 (6 bases). The V gene lost 2 bases and the J gene lost 11 bases, with 13 bases spanning the gap. Per germline, CDR1 MGHDK and CDR2 SYGVNS. This CDR3 contains 13 residues. CDR3 sequence reads: CASSEGGRGAIYF. The CDR3 coding sequence is TGTGCCAGCAGTGAAGGGGGCAGAGGGGCCATATATTTT.

DNA for the CDR3: TGTGCCAGCAGCCCTGTCACGGGACAGAGGAACACTGAAGCTTTCTTT. It specifies CASSPVTGQRNTEAFF. The V and J genes are TRBV5-4 and TRBJ1-1, with 7 bases lining up with TRBD1. This CDR3 is 16 amino acids long. Germline V gene data show CDR1 as SGHNT and CDR2 as YYREEE (reference sequence). V dropped 4 bases and J dropped 1; count of bases not matched to a gene: 10.

The rearrangement joins TRBV30 to TRBJ1-1, with TRBD1 identical over 9 bases. Germline CDR1 is GTSNPN and CDR2 is SVGIG (reference sequence). The junction had 9 bases not matched to a gene; V was cut back by 4 bases and J by 6 bases. This CDR3 comprises 14 residues. Written as DNA, the CDR3 is TGTGCCTGGAAGCCCACGGACAGGGGCCCTGAAGCTTTCTTT. Its protein is CAWKPTDRGPEAFF.

The rearrangement links TRBV6-1 to TRBJ1-2; D is unresolved. CDR3 size: 14 residues. Germline lookup yields CDR1 MNHNS and CDR2 SASEGT. The V end was cut by 6 bases, the J end by 4 bases, with 15 bases between. CDR3 amino acids: CASSGPAGFYGYTF. CDR3 nucleotides: TGTGCCAGCAGCGGCCCGGCAGGCTTCTATGGCTACACCTTC.

CDR3 coding DNA: TGTGCCTGGTCCCTCCCAGGGCTCAGTGAAGCTTTCTTT. Translation: CAWSLPGLSEAFF. V is TRBV30 and J is TRBJ1-1, with a tentative D call TRBD1 (5 bases). The CDR3 runs to 13 residues. Germline V CDR1 and CDR2: GTSNPN, SVGIG (reference sequence). With 5 bases removed from V and 7 bases from J, the gap between germline ends came to 17 bases. Full variable domain (rest looked up from reference TRBV30 and TRBJ1-1): SQTIHQWPATLVQPVGSPLSLECTVEGTSNPNLYWYRQAAGRGLQLLFYSVGIGQISSEVPQNLSASRPQDRQFILSSKKLLLSDSGFYLCAWSLPGLSEAFFGQGTRLTVV.

V gene TRBV4-1 combines with J gene TRBJ2-1, with 11 bases fitting TRBD2. This CDR3 contains 20 residues. Per germline, CDR1 MGHRA and CDR2 YSYEKL. The V segment lost 0 bases and the J segment 6 bases; nucleotides outside the gene matches: 16. CDR3 DNA: TGCGCCAGCAGCCAAGAAAGAGCGGGGCTACTAGCGGGGGCCTCCAATGAGCAGTTCTTC. Translation gives CASSQERAGLLAGASNEQFF.

The chain links TRBV19 to TRBJ1-1; D call uncertain. CDR3 length equals 14 residues. V lost 3 bases and J 1 base, leaving 9 bases between the germline ends. CDR1 is LNHDA and CDR2 is SQIVND in the germline V gene (reference sequence). As DNA, the CDR3 is TGTGCCAGTAGTATCGTAACCAGGAACACTGAAGCTTTCTTT. Encoded protein: CASSIVTRNTEAFF.

The genes are TRBV19 and TRBJ2-5; 7 bases align to TRBD1. Germline lookup yields CDR1 LNHDA and CDR2 SQIVND (reference sequence). The CDR3 is 13 residues long. V gave up 6 bases and J gave up 2 bases; unmatched junction bases: 3. This CDR3 reads CASRIRGQETQYF. CDR3 nucleotide sequence: TGTGCCAGTAGGATCAGGGGGCAAGAGACCCAGTACTTC. Supplemented by reference TRBV19 and TRBJ2-5, the full variable domain reads DGGITQSPKYLFRKEGQNVTLSCEQNLNHDAMYWYRQDPGQGLRLIYYSQIVNDFQKGDIAEGYSVSREKKESFPLTVTSAQKNPTAFYLCASRIRGQETQYFGPGTRLLVL.

The rearrangement joins TRBV6-5 to TRBJ1-2; 8 bases are shared with TRBD1. CDR3 length: 14 amino acids. V lost 2 bases to trimming and J lost 4 bases; unmatched junction nucleotides: 3. The germline gives CDR1 MNHEY, CDR2 SVGAGI. The DNA of the CDR3 is TGTGCCAGCAGTTACGCGGGACAGGTCTATGGCTACACCTTC. Amino acid sequence: CASSYAGQVYGYTF.

This chain links TRBV14 with TRBJ1-2, with D unresolved. CDR1 is SGHDN, CDR2 FVKESK, per germline. Trimming took off 0 bases at V and 5 bases at J, with 13 bases between the two ends. The CDR3 is 15 amino acids. This chain's CDR3 is CASSQDEGWRYGYTF. In DNA, the CDR3 is TGTGCCAGCAGCCAAGATGAGGGATGGCGTTATGGCTACACCTTC.

V is TRBV7-3 and J is TRBJ1-2; no clear D. CDR1 SGHTA and CDR2 FQGTGA come from the germline V gene. The CDR3 covers 14 residues. Trimming removed 0 bases at V and 7 bases at J, with 12 bases between. The CDR3 spells CASSLTPDAGGYTF. In DNA, the CDR3 is TGTGCCAGCAGCTTAACGCCCGACGCGGGTGGCTACACCTTC. The full variable domain, in which reference TRBV7-3 and TRBJ1-2 provide the parts outside the CDR3, is GAGVSQTPSNKVTEKGKYVELRCDPISGHTALYWYRQSLGQGPEFLIYFQGTGAADDSGLPNDRFFAVRPEGSVSTLKIQRTERGDSAVYLCASSLTPDAGGYTFGSGTRLTVV.

This chain joins TRBV6-1 and TRBJ2-5; D is perhaps TRBD2 (5 bases). From germline, CDR1 is MNHNS and CDR2 SASEGT. V dropped 4 bases and J dropped 5 bases, with 8 bases sitting between them. This CDR3 contains 12 residues. The CDR3 nucleotides are TGTGCCAGCAGTGTTCCGGGGGAGACCCAGTACTTC. It codes for CASSVPGETQYF.

The V call is TRBV5-6, the J call TRBJ2-1; TRBD2 agrees at 7 bases. CDR1 is SGHDT, CDR2 YYEEEE, per germline. This CDR3 is 15 amino acids long. Losses at the gene ends were 1 base for V and 9 bases for J; bases not matched to a gene: 10. CDR3 in DNA: TGTGCCAGCAGCTTGAGGCGGGGGTGGCACGGTGAGCAGTTCTTC. Residues: CASSLRRGWHGEQFF. The whole variable domain, filled in from reference TRBV5-6 and TRBJ2-1, reads DAGVTQSPTHLIKTRGQQVTLRCSPKSGHDTVSWYQQALGQGPQFIFQYYEEEERQRGNFPDRFSGHQFPNYSSELNVNALLLGDSALYLCASSLRRGWHGEQFFGPGTRLTVL.

The CDR3 region is CASSVDGSGNTIYF. DNA for the CDR3: TGTGCCAGCAGCGTAGACGGTTCTGGAAACACCATATATTTT. This chain uses TRBV9 with TRBJ1-3; D gene unclear. Between the trimmed V and J ends, which lost 0 bases and 1 base, there was a span of 5 bases. The CDR3 has 14 residues. In germline, CDR1 is SGDLS, CDR2 YYNGEE.

This sequence joins TRBV10-3 and TRBJ1-2; D possibly corresponds to TRBD1 (5 bases). The CDR3 loop spans 14 amino acids. Germline-derived CDR1 and CDR2 are ENHRY and SYGVKD. Trimming stripped 7 bases from V and 0 bases from J, with 12 bases between. CDR3 sequence reads: CAITPRVPNYGYTF. CDR3 in DNA: TGTGCCATCACCCCCAGGGTCCCTAACTATGGCTACACCTTC.

The V gene is TRBV11-2, the J gene TRBJ1-1; D is ambiguous. V was trimmed by 2 bases and J by 2 bases, leaving 9 bases between them. From germline, CDR1 is SGHAT and CDR2 FQNNGV. The CDR3 has 14 residues. This chain's CDR3 is CASSLHSPNTEAFF. DNA of the CDR3: TGTGCCAGCAGCTTACATAGCCCCAACACTGAAGCTTTCTTT.

The V gene is TRBV30, the J gene TRBJ1-4, with D uncertain. The CDR3 totals 12 residues. Between the trimmed V and J ends, which lost 0 bases and 12 bases, there was a span of 11 bases. CDR1 is GTSNPN and CDR2 is SVGIG in the germline V gene (reference sequence). The CDR3 DNA follows: TGTGCCTGGAGTGTATCCGGGGTACAACTGTTTTTT. Its protein is CAWSVSGVQLFF.

The chain combines TRBV30 with TRBJ2-3; 14 bases match TRBD2. The V gene end was trimmed by 7 bases and the J gene end by 0 bases; junction bases not matched to a gene: 6. CDR3 size: 16 residues. From germline, CDR1 is GTSNPN and CDR2 SVGIG (reference sequence). The CDR3: CASTSGGAVSTDTQYF. DNA of the CDR3: TGTGCCTCGACTAGCGGGGGGGCCGTTAGCACAGATACGCAGTATTTT.

This sequence joins TRBV2 and TRBJ2-2, with TRBD2 identical over 11 bases. The V segment lost 6 bases and the J segment 4 bases; nucleotides outside the gene matches: 7. CDR1 is SNHLY and CDR2 is FYNNEI in the germline V gene. The CDR3 runs to 16 residues. CDR3 sequence (DNA): TGTGCCAGCAGGGCAACTAGCGGGGGATTCACCGGGGAGCTGTTTTTT. Encoded protein: CASRATSGGFTGELFF.

This rearrangement joins TRBV7-2 to TRBJ1-2; tentatively, D is TRBD1 (6 bases). Germline values: CDR1 SGHTA, CDR2 FQGNSA. The CDR3 has 14 amino acids. The V gene lost 2 bases and the J gene lost 2 bases, with 9 bases spanning the gap. The CDR3 sequence is CASSLRGTNYGYTF. The CDR3 DNA is TGTGCCAGCAGCTTAAGGGGGACCAACTATGGCTACACCTTC.

This clone was seen once. The chain has TRBV18 and TRBJ2-7; D is perhaps TRBD1 (5 bases). There are 13 residues in the CDR3. With 4 bases removed from V and 5 bases from J, the gap between germline ends came to 12 bases. In germline, CDR1 is KGHSH, CDR2 LQKENI. The CDR3 protein is CASSLSTVNEQYF. The CDR3 DNA follows: TGTGCCAGCTCACTATCGACAGTGAACGAGCAGTACTTC.

J is TRBJ2-1 and V is TRBV7-2; weak D call: TRBD2 (5 bases). The CDR3 length is 13 residues. Germline V gene lookup returns CDR1 SGHTA and CDR2 FQGNSA. Deletions cut 6 bases from V and 8 bases from J, with 14 bases between. As DNA, the CDR3 is TGTGCCAGCAGACTGGAGGTAAGGGATGAGCAGTTCTTC. Amino acids: CASRLEVRDEQFF.

The chain combines TRBV6-6 with TRBJ2-3; D possibly corresponds to TRBD2 (5 bases). With 4 bases removed from V and 0 bases from J, the gap between germline ends came to 11 bases. The CDR3 loop spans 15 amino acids. Germline CDR1 reads MNHNY; CDR2 reads SVGAGI (reference sequence). The CDR3 DNA follows: TGTGCCAGCAGTTCCCTCGGGGTTAGCACAGATACGCAGTATTTT. It codes for CASSSLGVSTDTQYF.

The J gene is TRBJ2-3, the V gene TRBV7-3; D possibly corresponds to TRBD1 (5 bases). This CDR3 region has 14 residues. The V and J ends lost 2 bases and 3 bases respectively, with 9 bases between them. The V gene's germline CDR1 is SGHTA and CDR2 FQGTGA. CDR3 sequence (DNA): TGTGCCAGCAGCTTACAGGGTAGGACAGATACGCAGTATTTT. It is translated as CASSLQGRTDTQYF.

The chain joins TRBV5-1 to TRBJ2-5; 7 positions match TRBD1. CDR1 is SGHRS, CDR2 YFSETQ, per germline. Trimming took 4 bases from V and 3 from J; bases not matched to a gene: 3. This CDR3 has 13 residues. The CDR3 reads CASSPGQKETQYF. CDR3 coding DNA: TGCGCCAGCAGCCCGGGACAGAAAGAGACCCAGTACTTC.

CDR3 region: CATSRAQGNYEQYF. CDR3 nucleotides: TGTGCCACCAGCAGAGCCCAGGGGAACTACGAGCAGTACTTC. V usage is TRBV15 and J usage is TRBJ2-7; perhaps TRBD1 as D (6 bases). This CDR3 is 14 amino acids long. CDR1 is LNHNV and CDR2 is YYDKDF in the germline V gene (reference sequence). V shed 1 base and J shed 3 bases, with 10 bases lying between them.

This chain joins TRBV25-1 and TRBJ1-6; no clear D. Per germline, CDR1 MGHDK and CDR2 SYGVNS. The CDR3 has 13 amino acids. With 3 bases removed from V and 14 bases from J, the gap between germline ends came to 14 bases. The CDR3 region has the DNA TGTGCCAGCAGTGAGCCCGGAGGGAGGGCCCTCCACTTT. Amino acid sequence: CASSEPGGRALHF.

V usage is TRBV5-6 and J usage is TRBJ1-2; 10 bases are shared with TRBD1. The CDR3 runs to 16 residues. The germline V gene encodes CDR1 SGHDT and CDR2 YYEEEE. Trimming removed 0 bases from V and 4 bases from J; junction bases left unmatched: 6. This CDR3 is CASSLARGQGPYGYTF. In nucleotides, the CDR3 is TGTGCCAGCAGCTTGGCCAGGGGACAGGGGCCCTATGGCTACACCTTC.

V and J are TRBV19 and TRBJ1-2; D not certain. CDR1 is LNHDA, CDR2 SQIVND, per germline (reference sequence). V lost 6 bases to trimming and J lost 0 bases, with 17 bases between them. The CDR3 is 16 residues long. The CDR3 nucleotides are TGTGCCAGTAGGTGGTTTTTGAGCGTGACTAACTATGGCTACACCTTC. It codes for CASRWFLSVTNYGYTF.

This sequence joins TRBV2 and TRBJ1-5; 10 nucleotides agree with TRBD1. CDR3 size: 14 residues. Germline CDR1 is SNHLY and CDR2 is FYNNEI. Losses at the gene ends were 4 bases for V and 7 bases for J; bases not matched to a gene: 4. In nucleotides, the CDR3 is TGTGCCAGCAGTGGACAGGGGGCAGGACAGCCCCAGCATTTT. Protein sequence: CASSGQGAGQPQHF.